This T cell receptor (beta chain) is from a study of T cell repertoires in cytomegalovirus infection. Study details: The authors relied on CMV epitopes, both recently identified HLA-C-restricted and well-studied HLA-B-restricted. Public TCR beta signature analysis indicated the presence of both CMV infection and matching HLA type.

TCRdb re-called the reads with MiXCR, one entry per CDR3 protein. The table has 75,000 to 100,000 distinct CDR3 sequences, approximately 46% seen once. The germline gives CDR1 SGHVS, CDR2 FQNEAQ. V lost 1 base, J lost 8 bases, and 24 bases lay in between. This CDR3 is built from 19 residues. General observations from the study: Summed frequency of shared TCR beta families picked out CMV carriers who also had the relevant HLA. Clonotype analysis showed dominance of the ex vivo response by HLA-C-restricted CMV-specific TCR beta clonotypes.

This clonotype was seen a few times. Its antigen is still unknown. The chain links TRBV7-8 to TRBJ1-6, with D possibly matching TRBD1 (5 bases). The sequencing used CD8+ T cells from cultured PBMCs, collected from culture after CMV antigen stimulation. This clonotype was sampled from a human donor in good health (CMV status not recorded). Some clones in this sample may be carry-over from other donors' samples. The CDR3 nucleotides are TGTGCCAGCAGCTTAGTATGTTTTAGGCCGGGACGGTGTGATTCACCCCTCCACTTT. Protein: CASSLVCFRPGRCDSPLHF.